The present T cell receptor beta chain was sequenced within a study of blood T cell repertoires in COVID-19. Profiling relied on immunoSEQ multiplex PCR, and the TCRdb table lists in-frame clones only, not all of them. The repertoire holds some 62,000 clones, with roughly nine tenths as singletons. V was shortened by 4 bases and J by 2 bases, with 11 bases between the two germline ends. Germline CDR1 LNHDA, CDR2 SQIVND (reference sequence). The CDR3 sequence is 15 residues long. This sequence joins TRBV19 and TRBJ1-4; possible D gene TRBD1, 6 bases. The receptor was isolated from a woman aged 60-75 years with COVID-19, enrolled during active disease. The sequencing sample was made of peripheral blood. CDR3 sequence (DNA): TGTGCCAGTAGTAGCGACAGGCTTACTAATGAAAAACTGTTTTTT. Its translation is CASSSDRLTNEKLFF.